The clone carrying this T cell receptor (beta chain) showed up just once. The antigen remains unidentified. This record comes from a study of regulatory dendritic cells for organ transplantation. Regarding the study as a whole: Between individuals, the alloreactive memory CD8+ T cell pool differed considerably. Resting memory CD8+ T cells held the most alloreactive clonotypes. Memory CD8+ clonal expansion seemed more limited with regulatory than mature dendritic cells.

CD4+ or CD8+ T cells were sorted as naive CD45RA+ or memory CD45RO+. The V end lost 3 bases, the J end lost 3 bases, and 17 bases lay between the germline ends. Germline values: CDR1 KGHSH, CDR2 LQKENI. The CDR3 spans 16 residues. Repertoires were generated with immunoSEQ multiplex PCR, while TCRdb's copy carries only in-frame clones and drops some. The sample holds 11,000 or so clones, roughly two thirds seen once. The V and J genes are TRBV18 and TRBJ1-2; D possibly corresponds to TRBD1 (6 bases). The clonotype comes from a human donor in good health. Sequenced sample: memory CD8+ T cells from blood. The subset here: CD45RO+ memory T cells. The CDR3 here is CASSPRDITGYYGYTF. The CDR3 region has the DNA TGTGCCAGCTCACCTCGGGATATAACAGGGTACTATGGCTACACCTTC.